This T cell receptor beta chain is from a study of blood T cell repertoires in COVID-19. V dropped 3 bases and J dropped 0; count of bases not matched to a gene: 8. The CDR3 has 18 residues. The germline V gene encodes CDR1 LGHNA and CDR2 YNFKEQ. Method: immunoSEQ multiplex PCR; TCRdb's copy keeps in-frame clones and lacks some. The table includes under 200,000 clones, approximately 79% detected once. This clonotype was sampled from a woman aged 55-69 years with COVID-19, enrolled during active disease. The chain joins TRBV4-2 to TRBJ2-3, with 11 bases that match TRBD2. Material: peripheral blood. CDR3 coding DNA: TGTGCCAGCAGCCATGAACCGGGACTAGCGGCTAGCACAGATACGCAGTATTTT. This encodes CASSHEPGLAASTDTQYF.